This entry lists 10 T cell receptor beta chains sequenced from one sample in a study of T cell repertoires in cytomegalovirus infection. TCRdb re-derived calls from the reads in MiXCR, one entry per CDR3 protein. The data contain 500,000 or so distinct CDR3 sequences, about 17% of them singletons. The sequenced sample consisted of CD8+ T cells from PBMCs. The receptors here all came from a human donor in good health (CMV status not recorded). Some clones in this sample may be carry-over from other donors' samples.

There are a few counts of this clonotype. The V gene is TRBV12-3 or TRBV12-4, the J gene TRBJ1-1; tentatively, D is TRBD1 (6 bases). The V end lost 6 bases, the J end lost 3 bases, and 29 bases lay between the germline ends. The CDR3 runs to 19 residues. CDR3 protein: CASRPPSTGSGGRDTEAFF. The DNA for the CDR3 is TGTGCCAGCAGACCTCCTTCGACAGGATCAGGCGGGAGGGACACTGAAGCTTTCTTT.

The chain links TRBV27 to TRBJ2-7, with 7 bases lining up with TRBD2. V lost 2 bases to trimming and J lost 7 bases; unmatched junction nucleotides: 8. Germline values: CDR1 MNHEY, CDR2 SMNVEV (reference sequence). The CDR3 consists of 14 residues. CDR3 loop: CASSLRGRAGEQYF. The CDR3 DNA reads TGTGCCAGCAGTTTACGTGGGAGGGCAGGGGAGCAGTACTTC.

The chain is built from TRBV19 and TRBJ2-3; 7 nucleotides agree with TRBD1. J gave up 0 bases and V 3 bases, and 3 bases lay outside the gene matches. From germline, CDR1 is LNHDA and CDR2 SQIVND (reference sequence). The CDR3 runs to 15 residues. CDR3 in DNA: TGTGCCAGTAGTATTGGGACAGCTAGCACAGATACGCAGTATTTT. Protein: CASSIGTASTDTQYF.

The V gene is TRBV6-1, the J gene TRBJ2-7, with 12 bases fitting TRBD1. The CDR3 runs 18 residues. Germline CDR1 MNHNS, CDR2 SASEGT. V trimming: 6 bases; J trimming: 2 bases; junction bases outside the gene matches: 14. In DNA, the CDR3 is TGTGCCAGCAGGACGGGACAGGGGGCGCGGGATAGTGCCTACGAGCAGTACTTC. The encoded protein is CASRTGQGARDSAYEQYF.

This clonotype showed up many times. The chain recombines TRBV7-2 with TRBJ1-2; no clear D gene. V was pared by 1 base and J by 4 bases, with 10 bases between. The CDR3 contains 14 residues. Germline V gene sequence: CDR1 SGHTA, CDR2 FQGNSA. The CDR3 is CASSLVVDPYGYTF. In DNA, the CDR3 is TGTGCCAGCAGCTTAGTGGTGGATCCCTATGGCTACACCTTC.

Comment on this clonotype: A much larger clone differs by one base, so this may be a read error. The rearrangement uses TRBV5-4 and TRBJ2-5; a weak D match, TRBD2 (6 bases). CDR3 length equals 16 residues. Germline CDR1 is SGHNT and CDR2 is YYREEE (reference sequence). The chain's CDR3 is CTSSLRRERGEETQYF. The CDR3 DNA is TGTACCAGCAGCTTGAGGCGGGAACGAGGGGAAGAGACCCAGTACTTC.

On this clonotype itself: A read error is likely, as this CDR3 ends without the conserved phenylalanine or tryptophan. The V gene is TRBV4-2, the J gene TRBJ1-2, with 7 positions matching TRBD1. Germline V gene sequence: CDR1 LGHNA, CDR2 YNFKEQ. Trimming cost V 1 base and J 3 bases; bases outside gene matches: 11. The CDR3 sequence is 17 residues long. CDR3 in DNA: TGTGCCAGCAGCCAAGCTACCCACAGGGGAAGAGACTATGGCTACACCTTA. Translated: CASSQATHRGRDYGYTL.

The gene calls are TRBV6-5 and TRBJ1-2, with 12 bases matching TRBD1. Looked up from germline, CDR1 is MNHEY and CDR2 is SVGAGI. With 6 bases clipped from V and 7 bases from J, the junction kept 9 bases outside the gene matches. The length of the CDR3 is 15 residues. The CDR3 here is CASSSPGQGAGGYTF. Written as DNA, the CDR3 is TGTGCCAGCAGCTCACCGGGACAGGGGGCCGGTGGCTACACCTTC.

This clonotype was picked up many times. The CDR3 here is CASGFLLAGGPDTGELFF. The CDR3 coding sequence is TGTGCTAGTGGTTTTTTACTAGCGGGGGGGCCAGACACCGGGGAGCTGTTTTTT. The gene calls are TRBV12-5 and TRBJ2-2; 13 bases are shared with TRBD2. Germline-derived CDR1 and CDR2 are LGHNT and FRNRAP. This CDR3 contains 18 residues. V lost 3 bases, J lost 3 bases, and 7 bases stayed unmatched.

This clonotype showed up many times. The V and J genes are TRBV12-5 and TRBJ2-7; D may be TRBD1 (6 bases). The CDR3 runs 14 residues. The V and J ends lost 4 bases and 2 bases respectively, with 12 bases between them. Germline-derived CDR1 and CDR2 are LGHNT and FRNRAP. The CDR3 here is CASGWDNAPYEQYF. CDR3 nucleotide sequence: TGTGCTAGTGGTTGGGACAATGCTCCCTACGAGCAGTACTTC.